This passage covers 6 T cell receptor beta chains from one sample sequenced in a study of shared clonotypes between healthy human individuals. Profiled with immunoSEQ multiplex PCR; TCRdb holds only in-frame clones, not every one. The data contain about 980,000 clones, 60% to 85% of them singletons. The sample comprised memory CD4+ T cells sorted from blood. Specified subset: CD45RA-negative fraction. Receptors originate from a man aged 18 to 30 in good health.

The CDR3 region is CASSEGNRGDYEQYF. For the CDR3, the DNA is TGCGCCAGCAGTGAGGGAAACAGGGGAGACTACGAGCAGTACTTC. V is TRBV10-2 and J is TRBJ2-7; 7 nucleotides match TRBD1. This CDR3 has 15 residues. Germline-derived CDR1 and CDR2 are WSHSY and SAAADI. Trimming removed 2 bases from V and 3 bases from J; junction bases left unmatched: 7.

This chain uses TRBV4-3 with TRBJ2-1, with TRBD2 identical over 12 bases. Per germline, CDR1 LGHNA and CDR2 YSLEER. V lost 0 bases and J lost 0; bases outside the gene matches: 3. The length of the CDR3 is 18 residues. The CDR3 is CASSQDLAGGPSYNEQFF. The CDR3 DNA reads as TGCGCCAGCAGCCAAGATCTAGCGGGAGGGCCCTCCTACAATGAGCAGTTCTTC.

The genes are TRBV7-6 and TRBJ2-3; 8 positions match TRBD2. Germline V gene lookup returns CDR1 SGHVS and CDR2 FNYEAQ. The ends lost 1 base at V and 6 bases at J; junction bases unmatched: 6. The length of the CDR3 is 15 residues. CDR3 nucleotide sequence: TGTGCCAGCAGCTTAGTGGCGGGGGGTTGGGATACGCAGTATTTT. Protein: CASSLVAGGWDTQYF.

This chain joins TRBV30 and TRBJ1-4; D not certain. Germline assignment: CDR1 GTSNPN and CDR2 SVGIG (reference sequence). Trimming removed 2 bases from V and 4 bases from J, with 8 bases in between. This CDR3 is built from 13 residues. The CDR3 DNA reads as TGTGCCTGGAGTATGGGATTTAATGAAAAACTGTTTTTT. As protein: CAWSMGFNEKLFF. The entire variable domain, with the rest obtained from reference TRBV30 and TRBJ1-4, is as follows: SQTIHQWPATLVQPVGSPLSLECTVEGTSNPNLYWYRQAAGRGLQLLFYSVGIGQISSEVPQNLSASRPQDRQFILSSKKLLLSDSGFYLCAWSMGFNEKLFFGSGTQLSVL.

This clone was seen a handful of times. In DNA, the CDR3 is TGTGCCAGCAGTTTAATCGGACTAGCGAATGGGGCAGATACGCAGTATTTT. Translated: CASSLIGLANGADTQYF. The chain is built from TRBV27 and TRBJ2-3; 9 nucleotides line up with TRBD2. CDR3 length: 17 amino acids. Germline-derived CDR1 and CDR2 are MNHEY and SMNVEV (reference sequence). Losses at the gene ends were 2 bases for V and 4 bases for J; bases not matched to a gene: 10.

The chain carries TRBV20-1 and TRBJ2-3; TRBD2 is a possible D gene (6 bases). V was clipped by 6 bases and J by 6 bases, with 10 bases between them. Germline loops: CDR1 DFQATT, CDR2 SNEGSKA (reference sequence). This CDR3 has 11 amino acids. CDR3: CSAEGRDTQYF. CDR3 bases: TGCAGTGCGGAAGGGAGGGATACGCAGTATTTT.